Listed here are 21 T cell receptor beta chains from one sample, sequenced in a study of T cells in Graves' hyperthyroidism and ophthalmopathy. The TCR beta CDR3 regions underwent amplification using RNA transcripts as the source. During a first-round RT-PCR of the TCR CDR3, the HTBI primer set was used. TCRdb re-analysed the multiplex PCR reads in MiXCR, keeping a single row per CDR3 protein. The repertoire includes over 450,000 distinct CDR3 sequences, roughly 15% of them detected once, and approximately 15% sits in the top ten. Sequenced: blood. The receptors here all came from a young woman with Graves' ophthalmopathy.

This clonotype was found once. The genes are TRBV19 and TRBJ2-7, with 7 bases fitting TRBD1. CDR1 and CDR2 (germline): LNHDA, SQIVND (reference sequence). This CDR3 is built from 17 residues. Trimming cost V 0 bases and J 3 bases; bases outside gene matches: 11. CDR3 in DNA: TGTGCCAGTAGTATAGATCCTCGACAGGGAATCGACTACGAGCAGTACTTC. It encodes CASSIDPRQGIDYEQYF.

The chain combines TRBV4-1 with TRBJ2-1; no clear D gene. In germline, CDR1 is MGHRA, CDR2 YSYEKL. This CDR3 is built from 18 residues. V gave up 1 base and J gave up 0 bases, with 16 bases separating them. CDR3 in DNA: TGCGCCAGCAGCCAAGCGGCTGGGCAGTTGAGCTCCTACAATGAGCAGTTCTTC. Its translation: CASSQAAGQLSSYNEQFF.

This clonotype was counted a few times. V usage is TRBV7-2 and J usage is TRBJ1-4; D remains unclear. The CDR3 spans 14 residues. Germline V gene lookup returns CDR1 SGHTA and CDR2 FQGNSA. V was clipped by 0 bases and J by 7 bases, with 9 bases between them. The CDR3: CASSLAGLAEKLFF. CDR3 nucleotides: TGTGCCAGCAGCTTAGCAGGGTTGGCTGAAAAACTGTTTTTT.

This clonotype was counted many times. This chain links TRBV3-1 with TRBJ2-1; D remains unclear. Per germline, CDR1 LGHDT and CDR2 YNNKEL (reference sequence). CDR3 length equals 17 residues. Trimming stripped 1 base from V and 0 bases from J, with 13 bases between. This CDR3 reads CASSQGLGGSSYNEQFF. Here the CDR3 DNA reads TGTGCCAGCAGCCAAGGGTTAGGCGGCAGCTCCTACAATGAGCAGTTCTTC.

As regards this clonotype: This may come from a read error, since a much larger clone is one base off. J is TRBJ1-1 and V is TRBV19; 7 bases map to TRBD1. There are 13 residues in the CDR3. Germline V lookup: CDR1 LNHDA, CDR2 SQIVND (reference sequence). With V trimmed by 7 bases and J by 5 bases, 7 bases remained unmatched. The CDR3 nucleotides are TGTGCCAGTAATCCGACAGGGAGGACTGAAGCTTTCTTT. It codes for CASNPTGRTEAFF.

The sample holds many counts of this clonotype. The chain couples TRBV24-1 to TRBJ1-1; D is undetermined. The germline gives CDR1 KGHDR, CDR2 SFDVKD. There are 14 residues in the CDR3. The germline V and J ends were trimmed by 0 bases and 0 bases, with 4 bases remaining between them. CDR3 region: CATSDLRMNTEAFF. CDR3 sequence (DNA): TGTGCCACCAGTGATTTGCGTATGAACACTGAAGCTTTCTTT.

This clonotype was seen a handful of times. The V gene is TRBV7-6, the J gene TRBJ2-7; D is tentatively TRBD1 or TRBD2 (5 bases each). Trimming cost V 1 base and J 4 bases, with 11 bases left between them. Germline lookup yields CDR1 SGHVS and CDR2 FNYEAQ. The CDR3 contains 14 residues. This CDR3 reads CASSLEGPGYEQYF. The CDR3 DNA reads as TGTGCCAGCAGCTTAGAGGGACCGGGTTACGAGCAGTACTTC.

This rearrangement joins TRBV12-3 or TRBV12-4 to TRBJ2-3; a possible D gene is TRBD2 (6 bases). This CDR3 region has 15 residues. Trimming shortened V by 2 bases and J by 6 bases, and 15 bases separated the two germline ends. The CDR3 bases are TGTGCCAGCAGTTTATTGTGGGAGGAGGGGGATACGCAGTATTTT. The encoded protein is CASSLLWEEGDTQYF.

This clonotype was seen a handful of times. This could be a read error, since a much larger clone is one nucleotide away. The V call is TRBV12-3 or TRBV12-4, the J call TRBJ2-1; 16 nucleotides align to TRBD2. This CDR3 spans 17 amino acids. The junction had 9 bases not matched to a gene; V was cut back by 1 base and J by 12 bases. CDR3 region: CASSLGPGLAGGSGQFF. CDR3 DNA sequence: TGTGCCAGCAGTTTAGGACCGGGACTAGCGGGAGGGAGTGGGCAGTTCTTC.

In this sample, this clonotype turned up a few times. The rearrangement joins TRBV7-3 to TRBJ2-2, with D uncertain. V lost 8 bases and J 0 bases, leaving 7 bases between the germline ends. The CDR3 spans 13 residues. Per germline, CDR1 SGHTA and CDR2 FQGTGA. CDR3 DNA: TGTGCCAGCGGCAAATCGAACACCGGGGAGCTGTTTTTT. Its translation: CASGKSNTGELFF.

Many counts were recorded for this clonotype. The J gene is TRBJ1-1, the V gene TRBV20-1; 9 bases align to TRBD1. Germline trimming cut 5 bases from V and 5 bases from J; bases unmatched to any gene: 6. The length of the CDR3 is 13 residues. Germline CDR1 is DFQATT and CDR2 is SNEGSKA (reference sequence). This CDR3 is CSAATGGRTEAFF. CDR3 nucleotide sequence: TGCAGTGCTGCCACAGGGGGCAGGACTGAAGCTTTCTTT.

This chain connects TRBV6-2 or TRBV6-3 to TRBJ2-3, with TRBD1 as a possible D gene (6 bases). V was trimmed by 5 bases and J by 2 bases, leaving 14 bases between them. This CDR3 has 15 residues. The V gene's germline CDR1 is MNHEY and CDR2 SVGEGT. CDR3 residues: CASSQDSQVTDTQYF. The CDR3 DNA reads as TGTGCCAGCAGTCAGGACAGCCAGGTCACAGATACGCAGTATTTT.

This clonotype occurred many times. The J gene is TRBJ1-5, the V gene TRBV6-1; 9 nucleotides align to TRBD1. V dropped 5 bases and J dropped 3; count of bases not matched to a gene: 11. Per germline, CDR1 MNHNS and CDR2 SASEGT. There are 17 residues in the CDR3. The CDR3 sequence: CASSLRGGQGFNQPQHF. The CDR3 DNA reads as TGTGCCAGCAGTTTAAGGGGGGGACAGGGATTCAATCAGCCCCAGCATTTT.

The chain couples TRBV7-2 to TRBJ1-4; D call uncertain. The CDR3 runs to 15 residues. Per germline, CDR1 SGHTA and CDR2 FQGNSA. Trimming took 1 base from V and 0 from J, leaving 6 bases between them. This chain's CDR3 is CASSLVRATNEKLFF. The CDR3 bases are TGTGCCAGCAGCTTAGTCCGTGCAACTAATGAAAAACTGTTTTTT.

The rearrangement joins TRBV4-1 to TRBJ1-1, with 7 positions matching TRBD1. The CDR3 has 13 residues. Germline CDR1 is MGHRA and CDR2 is YSYEKL. Trimming removed 2 bases from V and 5 bases from J; junction bases left unmatched: 2. CDR3: CASSQSRGTEAFF. In DNA, the CDR3 is TGCGCCAGCAGCCAAAGCAGGGGGACTGAAGCTTTCTTT.

This clonotype appeared many times. This chain joins TRBV7-9 and TRBJ2-7, with 11 bases fitting TRBD1. The CDR3 runs 15 residues. Germline assignment: CDR1 SEHNR and CDR2 FQNEAQ (reference sequence). After removal of 4 bases from V and 4 bases from J, the junction contained 6 bases not matched to a gene. The CDR3 reads CASSYQGQGGYEQYF. CDR3 bases: TGTGCCAGCAGCTATCAGGGACAGGGGGGTTACGAGCAGTACTTC.

At least ten counts were recorded for this clonotype. The V call is TRBV7-9, the J call TRBJ2-7, with D perhaps matching TRBD1 (6 bases). V lost 5 bases and J lost 2, with 19 bases in between. Looked up from germline, CDR1 is SEHNR and CDR2 is FQNEAQ (reference sequence). CDR3 length: 16 amino acids. The CDR3 bases are TGTGCCAGCAGCCCGAGCCGGGACACGGGAACCTACGAGCAGTACTTC. Amino acid sequence: CASSPSRDTGTYEQYF. Filled out from reference TRBV7-9 and TRBJ2-7, the complete variable domain reads DTGVSQNPRHKITKRGQNVTFRCDPISEHNRLYWYRQTLGQGPEFLTYFQNEAQLEKSRLLSDRFSAERPKGSFSTLEIQRTEQGDSAMYLCASSPSRDTGTYEQYFGPGTRLTVT.

Note on this clonotype: One base away lies a much larger clone, so this may be a sequencing read error. This sequence joins TRBV20-1 and TRBJ2-7, with D possibly being TRBD2 (6 bases). The CDR3 loop spans 15 amino acids. Trimming left V 0 bases short and J 3 bases short, with 15 bases between. The germline CDR1 and CDR2 sequences are DFQATT and SNEGSKA (reference sequence). For the CDR3, the DNA is TGCAGTGCTAGAGATCCCGGGACTTCTCACTACGAGCAGTACTTC. As protein: CSARDPGTSHYEQYF.

The rearrangement links TRBV5-1 to TRBJ2-7; D unclear. Germline values: CDR1 SGHRS, CDR2 YFSETQ. Between the trimmed V and J ends, which lost 0 bases and 2 bases, there was a span of 9 bases. This CDR3 spans 14 amino acids. Here the CDR3 DNA reads TGCGCCAGCAGCTTGGGTAGGTCCACCTACGAGCAGTACTTC. Protein: CASSLGRSTYEQYF.

V usage is TRBV30 and J usage is TRBJ1-1; D not certain. Looked up from germline, CDR1 is GTSNPN and CDR2 is SVGIG (reference sequence). Trimming removed 3 bases at V and 3 bases at J, with 11 bases between. The CDR3 contains 13 residues. CDR3 nucleotide sequence: TGTGCCTGGAGGGCAGAGATGGACACTGAAGCTTTCTTT. It specifies CAWRAEMDTEAFF.

This clonotype was detected only once. This sequence joins TRBV20-1 and TRBJ2-1; weak D call: TRBD1 (6 bases). Trimming cost V 5 bases and J 3 bases, with 20 bases left between them. The germline CDR1 and CDR2 sequences are DFQATT and SNEGSKA (reference sequence). The CDR3 loop spans 16 amino acids. CDR3 loop: CSARRFGQLSYNEQFF. The CDR3 DNA is TGCAGTGCTCGCCGTTTCGGACAGTTAAGCTACAATGAGCAGTTCTTC.